These 6 T cell receptor beta chains were sequenced from one sample in a study of T cells in localized non-small cell lung cancer. Clones were sequenced by immunoSEQ multiplex PCR, and TCRdb holds only the in-frame ones, with some missing. The table includes around 9,600 clones, nearly 90% detected once. Sequencing was performed on peripheral blood, taken before any cancer treatment. The receptors here all came from a female donor older than 55 with stage II squamous cell lung carcinoma.

The CDR3 spells CASSRKTGDNSPLHF. The CDR3 region has the DNA TGCGCCAGCAGCCGAAAGACAGGGGATAATTCACCCCTCCACTTT. The rearrangement joins TRBV4-1 to TRBJ1-6, with TRBD1 matching over 8 bases. The CDR3 length is 15 residues. The junction had 4 bases not matched to a gene; V was cut back by 4 bases and J by 5 bases. The germline gives CDR1 MGHRA, CDR2 YSYEKL.

This clone has just a few counts. Other DNA sequences in the sample encode the same CDR3. The chain combines TRBV5-6 with TRBJ2-5; possibly TRBD1 or TRBD2 for D (5 bases each). CDR3 length: 13 amino acids. V lost 2 bases to trimming and J lost 5 bases, with 10 bases between them. The germline gives CDR1 SGHDT, CDR2 YYEEEE. The CDR3 loop is CASSFSGLETQYF. The CDR3 DNA reads as TGTGCCAGCAGCTTCTCGGGGCTGGAGACCCAGTACTTC.

The chain combines TRBV5-5 with TRBJ2-7; perhaps TRBD1 as D (5 bases). Germline loops: CDR1 SGHKS, CDR2 YYEKEE (reference sequence). The CDR3 has 15 residues. Trimming took off 1 base at V and 6 bases at J, with 17 bases between the two ends. CDR3 residues: CASSLRSQGPAEQYF. CDR3 nucleotides: TGTGCCAGCAGCTTGCGTTCGCAGGGCCCAGCCGAGCAGTACTTC.

This chain joins TRBV6-4 and TRBJ2-2, with 7 nucleotides matching TRBD2. CDR1 MRHNA and CDR2 SNTAGT come from the germline V gene. The CDR3 contains 12 residues. Unmatched junction bases numbered 3, after V lost 6 bases and J lost 8 bases. The DNA of the CDR3 is TGTGCCAGCAGGCGGGAGTCGGGGGAGCTGTTTTTT. Translating it yields CASRRESGELFF.

The rearrangement links TRBV6-5 to TRBJ1-1; D may be TRBD1 (5 bases). The germline V and J ends were trimmed by 4 bases and 6 bases, with 12 bases remaining between them. Germline loops: CDR1 MNHEY, CDR2 SVGAGI. This CDR3 is built from 13 residues. The DNA of the CDR3 is TGTGCCAGCAGTTCCGACCAGGGAGCTGAAGCTTTCTTT. It specifies CASSSDQGAEAFF.

This clone was detected only once. V and J are TRBV10-2 and TRBJ1-1, with D possibly TRBD1 on 5 matching bases. Germline CDR1 and CDR2: WSHSY and SAAADI. V was clipped by 7 bases and J by 4 bases, with 13 bases between them. This CDR3 comprises 13 residues. CDR3 protein: CASMGGSGTEAFF. The CDR3 nucleotides are TGCGCCAGCATGGGGGGATCGGGCACTGAAGCTTTCTTT.